A selection of T cell receptor beta chains follows, all from one sample in a study of OX40 agonist ivuxolimab in advanced cancers. Sequencing used immunoSEQ multiplex PCR; TCRdb keeps in-frame clones, though not all of them. Found here are tens of thousands of clones, approximately 84% of them singletons; the top ten hold under 20%. This specimen consisted of CD4+ or CD8+ T cells sorted from blood, obtained in a trial of the OX40 agonist ivuxolimab. The receptors were gathered from an adult with an advanced solid tumor such as melanoma, head and neck, liver or kidney cancer. CDR3s include the opening cysteine and the closing phenylalanine or tryptophan. A D gene is named only where the DNA matches it firmly. Not every row has a clone size; where given, it reads once, few, many or a size class.

CDR3 length,clone size,J gene,D gene,V gene,CDR3 protein,CDR3 DNA
17,once,TRBJ1-4,-,TRBV18,CASSPFARSATNEKLFF,TGTGCCAGCTCACCATTTGCACGGAGTGCAACTAATGAAAAACTGTTTTTT
19,-,TRBJ2-2,-,TRBV7-6,CASSLVLFSGTGATGELFF,TGTGCCAGCAGCTTAGTACTCTTTTCCGGGACTGGGGCCACCGGGGAGCTGTTTTTT
15,-,TRBJ1-3,-,TRBV6-5,CASSYSSGVGNTIYF,TGTGCCAGCAGTTACTCCTCGGGGGTCGGAAACACCATATATTTT
13,-,TRBJ2-1,-,TRBV29-1,CSVPPTGVNEQFF,TGCAGCGTTCCCCCTACGGGAGTGAATGAGCAGTTCTTC
14,-,TRBJ1-5,-,TRBV13,CASSLGLNNQPQHF,TGTGCCAGCAGCTTAGGGTTAAACAATCAGCCCCAGCATTTT
15,-,TRBJ2-7,-,TRBV28,CASSLRGRASYEQYF,TGTGCCAGCAGTTTAAGGGGGAGGGCTTCCTACGAGCAGTACTTC
15,-,TRBJ2-7,TRBD1,TRBV6-5,CASRRQGQGSYEQYF,TGTGCCAGCAGGAGACAGGGGCAGGGATCCTACGAGCAGTACTTC
12,-,TRBJ1-2,-,TRBV29-1,CSATEANYGYTF,TGCAGCGCCACCGAAGCTAACTATGGCTACACCTTC
13,-,TRBJ1-5,-,TRBV5-1,CASSLWGNQPQHF,TGCGCCAGCAGCTTGTGGGGGAATCAGCCCCAGCATTTT
15,-,TRBJ2-2,TRBD2,TRBV4-1,CASRTGLAGVGELFF,TGCGCCAGCAGGACCGGACTAGCGGGAGTTGGGGAGCTGTTTTTT
15,-,TRBJ2-6,-,TRBV18,CASSPRNSGANVLTF,TGTGCCAGCTCACCACGTAATTCTGGGGCCAACGTCCTGACTTTC
13,few,TRBJ2-7,-,TRBV18,CASSPASSYEQYF,TGTGCCAGCTCACCAGCTAGCTCCTACGAGCAGTACTTC
16,-,TRBJ2-1,TRBD2,TRBV7-9,CASSPGLAGGVNEQFF,TGTGCCAGCAGTCCCGGACTAGCGGGAGGTGTCAATGAGCAGTTCTTC
15,-,TRBJ2-5,TRBD2,TRBV5-1,CASSSTSGRQETQYF,TGCGCCAGCAGCTCGACTAGCGGCAGACAAGAGACCCAGTACTTC
16,-,TRBJ2-5,TRBD2,TRBV15,CATSRKTSGGQETQYF,TGTGCCACCAGCAGAAAGACTAGCGGGGGCCAAGAGACCCAGTACTTC
14,-,TRBJ2-1,TRBD2,TRBV19,CASSGTRFSNEQFF,TGTGCCAGTAGTGGGACTAGGTTCAGCAATGAGCAGTTCTTC
17,few,TRBJ1-4,TRBD1,TRBV7-6,CASSEMTGSHLNEKLFF,TGTGCCAGCAGCGAAATGACAGGGAGCCACCTTAATGAAAAACTGTTTTTT
17,-,TRBJ1-2,TRBD1,TRBV18,CASSSKIPGQGIDGYTF,TGTGCCAGCTCCTCCAAAATTCCGGGACAGGGAATAGATGGCTACACCTTC
14,-,TRBJ1-1,-,TRBV6-5,CASSYGGGEAEAFF,TGTGCCAGCAGTTATGGGGGGGGAGAGGCTGAAGCTTTCTTT
14,-,TRBJ2-5,-,TRBV2,CASSEDGRGETQYF,TGTGCCAGCAGTGAGGACGGTCGGGGAGAGACCCAGTACTTC
14,-,TRBJ2-3,-,TRBV28,CASSLGGLTDTQYF,TGTGCCAGCAGTTTAGGGGGGCTTACAGATACGCAGTATTTT
15,few,TRBJ2-2,-,TRBV2,CASSEAALTTGELFF,TGTGCCAGCAGTGAAGCGGCGTTAACCACCGGGGAGCTGTTTTTT
16,-,TRBJ2-4,-,TRBV5-4,CASSPTTGRAKNIQYF,TGTGCCAGCAGCCCCACGACAGGGAGGGCCAAAAACATTCAGTACTTC
16,-,TRBJ2-7,TRBD1,TRBV29-1,CSVEDLGTGDLVEQYF,TGCAGCGTTGAAGATCTAGGGACAGGAGATCTGGTCGAGCAGTACTTC
16,-,TRBJ2-1,TRBD1,TRBV18,CASSPRRTGNHNEQFF,TGTGCCAGCTCACCACGTCGGACAGGGAACCACAATGAGCAGTTCTTC
15,-,TRBJ1-2,-,TRBV4-2,CASSPRAGSGYGYTF,TGTGCCAGCAGCCCCCGAGCAGGGTCGGGTTATGGCTACACCTTC
17,-,TRBJ2-7,TRBD1,TRBV7-9,CASSTSLRTGSSYEQYF,TGTGCCAGCAGCACCTCCTTAAGGACAGGGAGCTCCTACGAGCAGTACTTC
11,-,TRBJ1-4,-,TRBV29-1,CSAWINEKLFF,TGCAGCGCCTGGATCAATGAAAAACTGTTTTTT
21,-,TRBJ1-4,TRBD1,TRBV19,CASSAMGTTTGGAGTNEKLFF,TGTGCCAGTAGCGCAATGGGGACTACAACAGGGGGCGCCGGGACTAATGAAAAACTGTTTTTT
11,-,TRBJ2-3,-,TRBV14,CASSQGRTQYF,TGTGCCAGCAGCCAAGGTCGAACGCAGTATTTT
13,-,TRBJ2-1,TRBD2,TRBV7-9,CASIREGRYEQFF,TGTGCCAGCATACGGGAGGGCCGGTATGAGCAGTTCTTC
15,-,TRBJ2-2,-,TRBV19,CASSIGAGNTGELFF,TGTGCCAGTAGTATAGGAGCGGGGAACACCGGGGAGCTGTTTTTT
14,few,TRBJ1-2,-,TRBV6-1,CASSEALISYGYTF,TGTGCCAGCAGTGAAGCGCTAATCTCGTATGGCTACACCTTC
13,-,TRBJ1-1,-,TRBV11-3,CASSLWGDTEAFF,TGTGCCAGCAGCTTATGGGGAGACACTGAAGCTTTCTTT
13,-,TRBJ2-1,-,TRBV7-2,CASSLSQGPLRFF,TGTGCCAGCAGCTTATCCCAAGGTCCCCTCCGGTTCTTC
14,-,TRBJ1-1,TRBD1,TRBV5-6,CASSKGDRVTEAFF,TGTGCCAGCAGCAAGGGGGACAGGGTCACTGAAGCTTTCTTT
15,-,TRBJ2-1,-,TRBV7-9,CASSLVGSSYNEQFF,TGTGCCAGCAGCTTAGTTGGGAGCTCCTACAATGAGCAGTTCTTC
13,medium-sized,TRBJ1-5,-,TRBV10-3,CAISESDGQPQHF,TGTGCCATCAGTGAGTCGGACGGCCAGCCCCAGCATTTT
14,-,TRBJ2-7,-,TRBV27,CASSLPGPSYEQYF,TGTGCCAGCAGTCTGCCGGGACCGTCCTACGAGCAGTACTTC
12,-,TRBJ1-1,TRBD1,TRBV6-5,CASSYPGQGAFF,TGTGCCAGCAGTTACCCGGGACAGGGAGCTTTCTTT
15,-,TRBJ2-1,-,TRBV7-2,CASSLAGGTYNEQFF,TGTGCCAGCAGCTTAGCGGGAGGTACCTACAATGAGCAGTTCTTC
15,once,TRBJ1-4,TRBD1,TRBV25-1,CASSIVDRENEKLFF,TGTGCCAGCAGTATTGTGGACAGGGAAAATGAAAAACTGTTTTTT
15,-,TRBJ1-2,-,TRBV2,CASSRLGGANYGYTF,TGTGCCAGCAGCCGGTTGGGGGGAGCTAACTATGGCTACACCTTC